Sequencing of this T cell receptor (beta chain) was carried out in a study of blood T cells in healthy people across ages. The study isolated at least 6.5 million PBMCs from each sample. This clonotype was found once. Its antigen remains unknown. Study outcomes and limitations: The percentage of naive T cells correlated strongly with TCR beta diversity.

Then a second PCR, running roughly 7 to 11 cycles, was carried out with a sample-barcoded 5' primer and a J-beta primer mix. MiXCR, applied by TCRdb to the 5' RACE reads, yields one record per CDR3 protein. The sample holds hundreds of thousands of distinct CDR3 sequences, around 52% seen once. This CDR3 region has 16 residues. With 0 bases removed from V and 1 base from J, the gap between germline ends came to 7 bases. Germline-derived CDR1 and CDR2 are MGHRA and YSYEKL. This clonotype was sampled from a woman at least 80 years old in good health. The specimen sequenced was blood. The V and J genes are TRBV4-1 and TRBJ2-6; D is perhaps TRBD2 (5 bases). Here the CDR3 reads CASSQDWRSGANVLTF. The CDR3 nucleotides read TGCGCCAGCAGCCAAGATTGGAGGTCTGGGGCCAACGTCCTGACTTTC.